The clone carrying this T cell receptor (beta chain) was seen more than once but under ten times. Antigen specificity is unknown. MiXCR, applied by TCRdb to the reads, yields one record per CDR3 protein. The table lists approximately 600,000 distinct CDR3 sequences, 35% to 50% of them singletons. The CDR3 extends over 15 amino acids. The germline CDR1 and CDR2 sequences are GTSNPN and SVGIG (reference sequence). The V end was cut by 6 bases, the J end by 0 bases, with 15 bases between. The source of the sample is a study of T cell repertoires in cytomegalovirus infection. In the study overall: Recently identified HLA-C-restricted CMV epitopes were used, and well-studied HLA-B-restricted CMV epitopes were used as well. Carrying CMV and the relevant HLA type showed in public TCR beta signatures.

This specimen consisted of cultured PBMCs, obtained from culture after CMV antigen stimulation. J is TRBJ2-1 and V is TRBV30; D might be TRBD1 or TRBD2, each matching 5 bases. This receptor was taken from a human donor in good health (CMV status not recorded). Some clones in this sample may be carry-over from other donors' samples. The CDR3 is CACQRGESSYNEQFF. The DNA for the CDR3 is TGTGCCTGCCAGAGAGGGGAGAGCTCCTACAATGAGCAGTTCTTC.